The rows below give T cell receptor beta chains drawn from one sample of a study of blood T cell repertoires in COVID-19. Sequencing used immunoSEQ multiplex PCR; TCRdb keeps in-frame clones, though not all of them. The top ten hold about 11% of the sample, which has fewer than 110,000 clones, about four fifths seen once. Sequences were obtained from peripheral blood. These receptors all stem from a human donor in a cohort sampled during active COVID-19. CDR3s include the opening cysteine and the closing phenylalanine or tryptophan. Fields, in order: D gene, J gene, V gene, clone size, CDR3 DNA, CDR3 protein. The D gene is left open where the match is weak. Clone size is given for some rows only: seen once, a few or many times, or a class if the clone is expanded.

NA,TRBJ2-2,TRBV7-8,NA,TGTGCCAGCAGCTTTCGTCCACTCCCGAACACCGGGGAGCTGTTTTTT,CASSFRPLPNTGELFF
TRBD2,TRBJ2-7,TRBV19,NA,TGTGCCAGTAGTCCCCGGTCCCAGCGGGGGGGTAACTACGAGCAGTACTTC,CASSPRSQRGGNYEQYF
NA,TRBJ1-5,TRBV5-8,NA,TGTGCCAGCAGCAGAGGGACATTTAGCAATCAGCCCCAGCATTTT,CASSRGTFSNQPQHF
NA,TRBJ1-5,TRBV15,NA,TGTGCCACCAGCAGAGATGTGGCAGGGAGGCAGCCCCAGCATTTT,CATSRDVAGRQPQHF
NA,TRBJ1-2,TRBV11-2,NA,TGTGCCAGCAGCTCCGACGGAGCTAACTATGGCTACACCTTC,CASSSDGANYGYTF
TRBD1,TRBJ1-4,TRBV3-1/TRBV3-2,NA,TGTGCCAGCAGCCAAGCGACAGGGCAGGGTGAAAAACTGTTTTTT,CASSQATGQGEKLFF
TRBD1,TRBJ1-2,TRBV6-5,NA,TGTGCCAGCAGAACAACAGGGGGATCCTATGGCTACACCTTC,CASRTTGGSYGYTF
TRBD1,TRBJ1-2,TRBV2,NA,TGTGCCAGAGGACAGGGTGGCACCTTC,CARGQGGTF
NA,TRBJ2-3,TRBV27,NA,TGTGCCAGCAGTTTAGGCGGTAGAAGCACAGATACGCAGTATTTT,CASSLGGRSTDTQYF
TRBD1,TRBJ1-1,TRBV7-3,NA,TGTGCCAGCAGCCCCCACAGGGGTGCTGAAGCTTTCTTT,CASSPHRGAEAFF
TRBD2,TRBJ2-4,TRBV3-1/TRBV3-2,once,TGTGCCAGCAGCCAAGCTCGGACTAGCGGGGCGAGTTTAGCCAAAAACATTCAGTACTTC,CASSQARTSGASLAKNIQYF
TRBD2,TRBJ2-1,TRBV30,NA,TGTGCCTGGAGTCCCGCAGGGCGGGGGGCTTACAATGAGCAGTTCTTC,CAWSPAGRGAYNEQFF
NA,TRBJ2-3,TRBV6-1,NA,TGTGCCAGCAGTGAAATACCGGGGAGAGTTGCAGATACGCAGTATTTT,CASSEIPGRVADTQYF
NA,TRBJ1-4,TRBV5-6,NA,TGTGCCAGCAGCTTTCGGGGGGCTGCGGAAAAACTGTTTTTT,CASSFRGAAEKLFF
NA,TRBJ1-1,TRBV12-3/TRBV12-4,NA,TGTGCCAGCAGCCACCAGGTTAACACTGAAGCTTTCTTT,CASSHQVNTEAFF
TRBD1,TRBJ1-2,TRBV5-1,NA,TGCGCCAGCATTAGGAACCCCGTTCAGGGGGCAGCTGGCTACACCTTC,CASIRNPVQGAAGYTF